A single sample is the source of the 24 T cell receptor beta chains below, sequenced in a study of blood T cell repertoires in COVID-19. Some clones are missing from TCRdb's copy, which holds only in-frame ones; the method was immunoSEQ multiplex PCR. This sample has roughly 200,000 clones, with approximately 88% found just once. Sequencing was done on a sample of peripheral blood. The receptors originated from a woman under 40 with acute or convalescent COVID-19.

The chain combines TRBV5-4 with TRBJ2-5; 7 nucleotides line up with TRBD1. V shed 3 bases, J shed 3 bases, and the junction held 11 bases outside the gene matches. Germline V gene data show CDR1 as SGHNT and CDR2 as YYREEE (reference sequence). The CDR3 has 16 residues. CDR3 bases: TGTGCCAGCAGCTCAGGGGGAAGGGGAGTTGAAGAGACCCAGTACTTC. This encodes CASSSGGRGVEETQYF.

This chain uses TRBV10-3 with TRBJ2-7, with TRBD1 matching over 7 bases. After removal of 2 bases from V and 0 bases from J, the junction contained 7 bases not matched to a gene. This CDR3 spans 16 amino acids. From germline, CDR1 is ENHRY and CDR2 SYGVKD. Written as DNA, the CDR3 is TGTGCCATCAGTGAGCCCGGACAGGCGAGCTCCTACGAGCAGTACTTC. Translation gives CAISEPGQASSYEQYF.

This chain connects TRBV2 to TRBJ1-5; D gene uncertain. V was cut by 2 bases and J by 10 bases, with 9 bases left in between. The CDR3 spans 12 residues. Germline-derived CDR1 and CDR2 are SNHLY and FYNNEI. CDR3 bases: TGTGCCAGCAGTGAACTAGGAGGCCCCCAGCATTTT. This encodes CASSELGGPQHF.

This chain links TRBV28 with TRBJ1-2; D gene unclear. The CDR3 is 11 amino acids. Between the trimmed V and J ends, which lost 5 bases and 6 bases, there was a span of 7 bases. CDR1 and CDR2 from the germline V gene are MDHEN and SYDVKM. The CDR3 region is CASSRRDGYTF. CDR3 bases: TGTGCCAGCAGTCGACGGGATGGCTACACCTTC.

CDR3 region: CASNPPGTAAWEQYF. The CDR3 DNA sequence: TGTGCCAGCAACCCCCCGGGGACAGCGGCGTGGGAGCAGTACTTC. The V and J genes are TRBV6-5 and TRBJ2-7; 7 positions agree with TRBD1. Germline V CDR1 and CDR2: MNHEY, SVGAGI. V shed 7 bases and J 7 bases; nucleotides not matched to a gene: 16. The CDR3 runs 15 residues.

V and J are TRBV28 and TRBJ1-6, with D perhaps TRBD1 (5 bases). This CDR3 is built from 16 residues. Germline CDR1 MDHEN, CDR2 SYDVKM. With 5 bases removed from V and 7 bases from J, the gap between germline ends came to 18 bases. The CDR3 region is CASSISFRVLNSPLHF. The CDR3 coding sequence is TGTGCCAGCAGTATCTCCTTCAGGGTACTAAATTCACCCCTCCACTTT.

The chain combines TRBV21-1 with TRBJ2-7; the table's D call of TRBD1 was not tested on the DNA. TRBV21-1 is a listed pseudogene. The CDR3 extends over 11 amino acids. CDR3 nucleotide sequence: TGTGCCCCGGGACAAGGCTACGAGCAGTACTTC. Translated, it gives CAPGQGYEQYF.

CDR3 sequence (DNA): TGCGCCAGCAGCAGGACGGACGGGAGGAGCGAGCAGTACTTC. This gives the protein CASSRTDGRSEQYF. The chain employs TRBV5-1 and TRBJ2-7, with TRBD2 matching over 7 bases. In germline, CDR1 is SGHRS, CDR2 YFSETQ. The CDR3 length is 14 residues. J was trimmed by 6 bases and V by 4 bases; bases with no gene match: 10.

This chain uses TRBV5-6 with TRBJ2-7, with 7 bases aligning to TRBD2. In germline, CDR1 is SGHDT, CDR2 YYEEEE. The CDR3 is made up of 14 amino acids. Losses at the gene ends were 1 base for V and 4 bases for J; bases not matched to a gene: 5. CDR3 nucleotides: TGTGCCAGCAGCTTGCAGCGGGACTTTTACGAGCAGTACTTC. Encoded protein: CASSLQRDFYEQYF.

This clone turned up a few times. J is TRBJ2-6 and V is TRBV19; D is unclear. The V gene's germline CDR1 is LNHDA and CDR2 SQIVND (reference sequence). CDR3 length: 18 amino acids. The germline V and J ends were trimmed by 5 bases and 3 bases, with 20 bases remaining between them. Here the CDR3 DNA reads TGTGCCAGTAGTCCGCAAACGGGTTTGAGAGTTGGGGCCAACGTCCTGACTTTC. It is translated as CASSPQTGLRVGANVLTF.

V and J are TRBV7-2 and TRBJ2-1, with D possibly TRBD2 on 6 matching bases. Germline CDR1 and CDR2: SGHTA and FQGNSA. The CDR3 length is 13 residues. The CDR3: CASGKTSPSEQFF. The CDR3 DNA reads TGTGCGAGCGGAAAGACTAGTCCCAGTGAGCAGTTCTTC. Full variable domain (outside the CDR3, taken from reference TRBV7-2 and TRBJ2-1): GAGVSQSPSNKVTEKGKDVELRCDPISGHTALYWYRQSLGQGLEFLIYFQGNSAPDKSGLPSDRFSAERTGGSVSTLTIQRTQQEDSAVYLCASGKTSPSEQFFGPGTRLTVL.

CDR3 residues: CASSTRDHRGRLVVLTF. In DNA, the CDR3 is TGTGCCAGCAGCACCCGAGACCACAGGGGGCGCTTGGTCGTCCTGACTTTC. The chain carries TRBV21-1 and TRBJ2-6; TRBD1 reflects the table's D call only, with no check against the DNA. TRBV21-1 is a known pseudogene. This CDR3 has 17 amino acids.

This chain links TRBV6-1 with TRBJ2-5; D is uncertain. The germline CDR1 and CDR2 sequences are MNHNS and SASEGT. The CDR3 runs 14 residues. The germline V and J ends were trimmed by 2 bases and 2 bases, with 9 bases remaining between them. DNA of the CDR3: TGTGCCAGCAGTGAATCGGCGGCTCAAGAGACCCAGTACTTC. Its protein is CASSESAAQETQYF.

This chain connects TRBV2 to TRBJ1-4; D is possibly TRBD1 (6 bases). The CDR3 runs to 13 residues. Trimming left V 1 base short and J 8 bases short, with 8 bases between. Per germline, CDR1 SNHLY and CDR2 FYNNEI. This CDR3 reads CASSEVQGEKLFF. The CDR3 bases are TGTGCCAGCAGTGAAGTGCAGGGGGAAAAACTGTTTTTT.

The V call is TRBV7-2, the J call TRBJ2-3; TRBD2 matches at 15 bases. This CDR3 is built from 17 residues. Per the germline V gene, CDR1 is SGHTA and CDR2 is FQGNSA. Germline trimming cut 4 bases from V and 5 bases from J; bases unmatched to any gene: 7. CDR3 in amino acids: CASSSGLAGGTVDTQYF. CDR3 bases: TGTGCCAGCAGCTCCGGACTAGCGGGAGGGACGGTAGATACGCAGTATTTT. The complete variable domain, with remaining parts taken from reference TRBV7-2 and TRBJ2-3, reads GAGVSQSPSNKVTEKGKDVELRCDPISGHTALYWYRQSLGQGLEFLIYFQGNSAPDKSGLPSDRFSAERTGGSVSTLTIQRTQQEDSAVYLCASSSGLAGGTVDTQYFGPGTRLTVL.

Remarks on this clone: The sample contains more than one DNA sequence encoding this CDR3. The chain has TRBV7-6 and TRBJ1-1, with TRBD1 matching 8 bases. The germline gives CDR1 SGHVS, CDR2 FNYEAQ. There are 13 residues in the CDR3. Trimming took 6 bases from V and 1 from J; bases not matched to a gene: 1. The CDR3 loop reads CASSGQGNTEAFF. The CDR3 DNA reads as TGTGCCAGCAGTGGACAGGGGAACACTGAAGCTTTCTTT.

This chain connects TRBV3-1 (or the pseudogene TRBV3-2) to TRBJ2-1, with 9 bases matching TRBD2. The CDR3 length is 16 residues. Per germline, CDR1 LGHDT and CDR2 YNNKEL (reference sequence). Unmatched junction bases numbered 5, after V lost 4 bases and J lost 1 base. The CDR3 loop is CASSPFAGGSYNEQFF. CDR3 DNA: TGTGCCAGCAGCCCATTCGCGGGAGGGTCCTACAATGAGCAGTTCTTC.

The chain combines TRBV25-1 with TRBJ2-1, with TRBD1 as a possible D gene (5 bases). Germline lookup yields CDR1 MGHDK and CDR2 SYGVNS. This CDR3 has 12 residues. Trimming pared 8 bases from V and 12 bases from J, leaving 17 bases between. The CDR3: CASSDVIDRQFF. The CDR3 region has the DNA TGTGCCAGCTCCGACGTCATCGACAGGCAGTTCTTC.

J is TRBJ1-1 and V is TRBV5-3; weak D call: TRBD1 (5 bases). TRBV5-3 is an ORF, and what it does is uncertain. Trimming left V 0 bases short and J 11 bases short, with 8 bases between. The CDR3 totals 11 residues. The CDR3 protein is CARSLGGSAFF. CDR3 bases: TGTGCCAGAAGCTTGGGGGGCTCGGCTTTCTTT.

The chain is built from TRBV18 and TRBJ2-5, with 8 bases that match TRBD2. V dropped 3 bases and J dropped 7; count of bases not matched to a gene: 16. This CDR3 is 17 amino acids long. Germline lookup yields CDR1 KGHSH and CDR2 LQKENI. The CDR3: CASSPTGSGSMRGTQYF. The CDR3, as DNA: TGTGCCAGCTCACCTACTGGGAGCGGGAGTATGCGGGGGACCCAGTACTTC.

CDR3 residues: CASSLAMNTIYF. Written as DNA, the CDR3 is TGTGCCAGCAGCTTAGCAATGAACACCATATATTTT. The chain couples TRBV11-3 to TRBJ1-3, with D unclear. The germline V gene has CDR1 SGHNT and CDR2 YENEEA. V was clipped by 1 base and J by 7 bases, with 5 bases between them. The CDR3 is 12 residues long.

The chain employs TRBV3-1 (or the pseudogene TRBV3-2) and TRBJ2-4; D might be TRBD2 (5 bases). V was cut by 6 bases and J by 0 bases, with 12 bases left in between. This CDR3 contains 15 residues. CDR1 LGHDT and CDR2 YNNKEL come from the germline V gene (reference sequence). The DNA for the CDR3 is TGTGCCAGCAGTCCCTTGGGAGTAGCCAAAAACATTCAGTACTTC. Protein sequence: CASSPLGVAKNIQYF.

The rearrangement joins TRBV5-6 to TRBJ2-1, with TRBD2 matching over 9 bases. From germline, CDR1 is SGHDT and CDR2 YYEEEE. This CDR3 spans 15 amino acids. The V gene end was trimmed by 0 bases and the J gene end by 9 bases; junction bases not matched to a gene: 7. In DNA, the CDR3 is TGTGCCAGCAGCTTGGCCGGGCGGGAGGGGGTTGAGCAGTTCTTC. It yields the protein CASSLAGREGVEQFF.

This clone was seen a single time. This sequence joins TRBV29-1 and TRBJ1-2, with D tentatively TRBD1 (5 bases). The CDR3 contains 13 residues. V lost 5 bases, J lost 3 bases, and 13 bases lay in between. Germline assignment: CDR1 SQVTM and CDR2 ANQGSEA. The CDR3 loop reads CSVPSGDYYGYTF. Here the CDR3 DNA reads TGCAGCGTTCCCTCGGGGGACTACTATGGCTACACCTTC.